The 18 T cell receptor beta chains below were found in one sample sequenced in a study of OX40 agonist ivuxolimab in advanced cancers. Clones were read by immunoSEQ multiplex PCR, and TCRdb kept only the in-frame ones, dropping some. The sample comprises 60,000 to 100,000 clones, 85% to 95% of which are singletons, and 20% rests with the top ten. Specimen: CD4+ or CD8+ T cells sorted from blood, collected in a trial of the OX40 agonist ivuxolimab. The receptors stem from an adult with an advanced solid tumor such as melanoma, head and neck, liver or kidney cancer.

The chain uses TRBV15 and TRBJ2-1; D not resolved. The germline gives CDR1 LNHNV, CDR2 YYDKDF (reference sequence). The CDR3 extends over 16 amino acids. V dropped 0 bases and J dropped 8 bases, with 17 bases sitting between them. The CDR3 DNA is TGTGCCACCAGCAGAGATTCCCCTTTAGGGAATCATGAGCAGTTCTTC. Translating it yields CATSRDSPLGNHEQFF.

The V gene is TRBV11-2, the J gene TRBJ2-3; D gene uncertain. The V gene lost 1 base and the J gene lost 0 bases, with 17 bases spanning the gap. Germline-derived CDR1 and CDR2 are SGHAT and FQNNGV. CDR3 length: 18 residues. CDR3 DNA: TGTGCCAGCAGCTTAGGACCATCGTGGGTCACTAGCACAGATACGCAGTATTTT. Its translation is CASSLGPSWVTSTDTQYF.

CDR3 loop: CASSYTGSTEAFF. The CDR3 DNA follows: TGTGCCAGCAGCTACACAGGGAGCACTGAAGCTTTCTTT. This sequence joins TRBV11-3 and TRBJ1-1, with a tentative D call TRBD1 (6 bases). The CDR3 is 13 amino acids. Germline lookup yields CDR1 SGHNT and CDR2 YENEEA. V lost 4 bases and J 4 bases, leaving 10 bases between the germline ends.

J is TRBJ2-7 and V is TRBV4-2; 10 nucleotides line up with TRBD2. Germline values: CDR1 LGHNA, CDR2 YNFKEQ. V lost 3 bases, J lost 2 bases, and 7 bases stayed unmatched. The CDR3 is 16 residues long. The CDR3, as DNA: TGTGCCAGCAGCCACCCCGGGACTAGCGTAACCTACGAGCAGTACTTC. This encodes CASSHPGTSVTYEQYF.

The chain has TRBV19 and TRBJ1-1; D call uncertain. This CDR3 has 11 residues. Trimming cost V 5 bases and J 6 bases, with 7 bases left between them. Germline V CDR1 and CDR2: LNHDA, SQIVND (reference sequence). For the CDR3, the DNA is TGTGCCAGTAGTTCAGGAGCTGAAGCTTTCTTT. This encodes CASSSGAEAFF.

The genes are TRBV19 and TRBJ2-1; no clear D. CDR1 is LNHDA and CDR2 is SQIVND in the germline V gene (reference sequence). The CDR3 loop spans 15 amino acids. Trimming pared 2 bases from V and 4 bases from J, leaving 12 bases between. CDR3 nucleotides: TGTGCCAGTAGTATACTACACCAACCGTACAATGAGCAGTTCTTC. The encoded protein is CASSILHQPYNEQFF.

The V call is TRBV27, the J call TRBJ2-5; a possible D gene is TRBD2 (5 bases). This CDR3 comprises 14 residues. Trimming removed 5 bases from V and 2 bases from J, with 12 bases in between. CDR1 is MNHEY and CDR2 is SMNVEV in the germline V gene (reference sequence). The CDR3 loop reads CASSDPGSQETQYF. CDR3 in DNA: TGTGCCAGCAGTGACCCGGGGTCACAAGAGACCCAGTACTTC.

The CDR3 DNA sequence: TGTGCCAGTGAAAGCCAGGGGGCAGGGAGCTCCTACGAGCAGTACTTC. Amino acids: CASESQGAGSSYEQYF. The chain employs TRBV5-6 and TRBJ2-7; 8 nucleotides align to TRBD1. The CDR3 consists of 16 residues. Germline V gives CDR1 SGHDT, CDR2 YYEEEE. J gave up 0 bases and V 8 bases, and 13 bases lay outside the gene matches. The entire variable domain, with the rest obtained from reference TRBV5-6 and TRBJ2-7, is as follows: DAGVTQSPTHLIKTRGQQVTLRCSPKSGHDTVSWYQQALGQGPQFIFQYYEEEERQRGNFPDRFSGHQFPNYSSELNVNALLLGDSALYLCASESQGAGSSYEQYFGPGTRLTVT.

This clone was seen a single time. The chain carries TRBV7-9 and TRBJ1-5, with D hard to call. V was pared by 0 bases and J by 3 bases, with 12 bases between. The CDR3 loop spans 16 amino acids. CDR1 and CDR2 (germline): SEHNR, FQNEAQ (reference sequence). In nucleotides, the CDR3 is TGTGCCAGCAGCTTAGCGCAGGACCGTATCAATCAGCCCCAGCATTTT. Its translation: CASSLAQDRINQPQHF.

This chain connects TRBV28 to TRBJ2-1; 12 bases align to TRBD2. The CDR3 has 17 residues. The J segment lost 2 bases and the V segment lost 4 bases, leaving 6 bases of the junction unmatched. Germline values: CDR1 MDHEN, CDR2 SYDVKM. CDR3 DNA sequence: TGTGCCAGCAGTTCATCTAGGACTAGCGGGGCCTACAATGAGCAGTTCTTC. This translates into CASSSSRTSGAYNEQFF.

The gene calls are TRBV27 and TRBJ1-1; weak D call: TRBD1 (5 bases). In germline, CDR1 is MNHEY, CDR2 SMNVEV (reference sequence). V gave up 3 bases and J gave up 0 bases, with 8 bases separating them. The CDR3 is 14 amino acids. Here the CDR3 reads CASSFQGLNTEAFF. In nucleotides, the CDR3 is TGTGCCAGCAGTTTCCAGGGCTTGAACACTGAAGCTTTCTTT.

CDR3 residues: CASSQRDRESEKLFF. As DNA, the CDR3 is TGTGCCAGCAGTCAACGGGACAGGGAGAGTGAAAAACTGTTTTTT. The chain has TRBV27 and TRBJ1-4; 9 positions match TRBD1. This CDR3 contains 15 residues. Germline-derived CDR1 and CDR2 are MNHEY and SMNVEV (reference sequence). The V and J ends lost 5 bases and 7 bases, in that order; junction bases with no gene match: 8.

This sequence joins TRBV4-3 and TRBJ1-1, with no clear D. V gave up 1 base and J gave up 1 base, with 16 bases separating them. This CDR3 contains 17 residues. Germline CDR1 reads LGHNA; CDR2 reads YSLEER. The CDR3 nucleotides are TGCGCCAGCAGCCAAGGTTCGATCCTTGCGTCGAACACTGAAGCTTTCTTT. Its translation: CASSQGSILASNTEAFF.

The chain has TRBV7-9 and TRBJ2-7; D unresolved. Germline CDR1 SEHNR, CDR2 FQNEAQ (reference sequence). V was cut by 5 bases and J by 4 bases, with 12 bases left in between. The CDR3 has 13 residues. The CDR3 nucleotides are TGTGCCAGCAGCGGGGATGAAAGTTACGAGCAGTACTTC. It codes for CASSGDESYEQYF.

The chain couples TRBV28 to TRBJ1-1, with D uncertain. The CDR3 runs 13 residues. Germline V gene sequence: CDR1 MDHEN, CDR2 SYDVKM. The germline V and J ends were trimmed by 2 bases and 4 bases, with 8 bases remaining between them. CDR3 in amino acids: CASSLGRGTEAFF. The CDR3 nucleotides read TGTGCCAGCAGTTTAGGGCGGGGCACTGAAGCTTTCTTT.

The chain uses TRBV27 and TRBJ2-7; the match to TRBD2 covers 8 bases. The CDR3 extends over 16 amino acids. From germline, CDR1 is MNHEY and CDR2 SMNVEV (reference sequence). Trimming took 3 bases from V and 3 from J; bases not matched to a gene: 10. The CDR3 protein is CASSLSGGLGNYEQYF. The CDR3, as DNA: TGTGCCAGCAGTTTGTCCGGGGGACTAGGGAACTACGAGCAGTACTTC.

V usage is TRBV4-3 and J usage is TRBJ2-7, with D uncertain. The V end lost 0 bases, the J end lost 0 bases, and 6 bases lay between the germline ends. From germline, CDR1 is LGHNA and CDR2 YSLEER. The CDR3 has 14 amino acids. The CDR3, as DNA: TGCGCCAGCAGCCAAGACTCATTCTCCTACGAGCAGTACTTC. Translation: CASSQDSFSYEQYF.

This clone was observed once. The chain combines TRBV28 with TRBJ2-1, with D perhaps TRBD1 (6 bases). Trimming removed 6 bases from V and 1 base from J, with 19 bases in between. There are 17 residues in the CDR3. Germline loops: CDR1 MDHEN, CDR2 SYDVKM. CDR3 in amino acids: CASSLGPYRGSYNEQFF. CDR3 DNA: TGTGCCAGCAGCCTCGGACCCTATAGGGGGTCCTACAATGAGCAGTTCTTC.